Below are 8 T cell receptor beta chains sequenced from a single sample in a study of T cell repertoires in cytomegalovirus infection. MiXCR, run by TCRdb on the reads, gives a single entry per CDR3 protein. Of a few hundred thousand distinct CDR3 sequences in the sample, 15% to 20% were seen once. Sample: PBMCs. The source is a human donor in good health (CMV status not recorded). Some clones in this sample may be carry-over from other donors' samples.

The V gene is TRBV2, the J gene TRBJ2-3, with a weak D call TRBD1 (5 bases). The CDR3 is made up of 14 amino acids. Trimming removed 4 bases from V and 2 bases from J, with 10 bases in between. Looked up from germline, CDR1 is SNHLY and CDR2 is FYNNEI. CDR3 protein: CASSGGRSTDTQYF. The CDR3 DNA sequence: TGTGCCAGCAGTGGGGGCAGATCCACAGATACGCAGTATTTT. Combining the CDR3 with reference TRBV2 and TRBJ2-3 gives the whole variable domain EPEVTQTPSHQVTQMGQEVILRCVPISNHLYFYWYRQILGQKVEFLVSFYNNEISEKSEIFDDQFSVERPDGSNFTLKIRSTKLEDSAMYFCASSGGRSTDTQYFGPGTRLTVL.

CDR3 DNA sequence: TGCAGTGCTAGCAACGGGGCAACTAATGAAAAACTGTTTTTT. This sequence encodes CSASNGATNEKLFF. The chain carries TRBV20-1 and TRBJ1-4; D uncertain. The CDR3 spans 14 residues. Germline V gene sequence: CDR1 DFQATT, CDR2 SNEGSKA (reference sequence). Between the trimmed V and J ends, which lost 3 bases and 0 bases, there was a span of 8 bases.

There are many counts of this clonotype. This sequence joins TRBV7-9 and TRBJ1-2; TRBD1 aligns across 8 bases. The CDR3 has 15 amino acids. Germline CDR1 and CDR2: SEHNR and FQNEAQ (reference sequence). The V gene end was trimmed by 2 bases and the J gene end by 4 bases; junction bases not matched to a gene: 6. The CDR3 protein is CASSLMGQALYGYTF. Here the CDR3 DNA reads TGTGCCAGCAGCTTAATGGGACAGGCTCTCTATGGCTACACCTTC.

On this clonotype: Just one base apart from a much larger clone, this may be a read error. The chain joins TRBV7-2 to TRBJ2-7, with D possibly being TRBD2 (5 bases). Germline V gene data show CDR1 as SGHTA and CDR2 as FQGNSA. The CDR3 runs to 10 residues. The CDR3 loop reads CASGEYEQNF. CDR3 DNA sequence: TGTGCCAGCGGGGAGTACGAGCAGAACTTC.

This clonotype was seen ten or more times. The chain links TRBV7-6 to TRBJ2-3; D is unclear. Per the germline V gene, CDR1 is SGHVS and CDR2 is FNYEAQ. Trimming took off 3 bases at V and 3 bases at J, with 4 bases between the two ends. The CDR3 is made up of 12 amino acids. CDR3: CASSLPTDTQYF. CDR3 nucleotides: TGTGCCAGCAGCTTGCCAACAGATACGCAGTATTTT.

CDR3 in DNA: TGTGCTAGTGGTTTGGTAACGTGGGGAGAAGCTTTCTTT. Amino acid sequence: CASGLVTWGEAFF. J is TRBJ1-1 and V is TRBV12-5; D is uncertain. Trimming removed 0 bases at V and 8 bases at J, with 10 bases between. Germline assignment: CDR1 LGHNT and CDR2 FRNRAP. This CDR3 is built from 13 residues.

The chain is built from TRBV5-1 and TRBJ2-5; 14 bases fit TRBD2. Per the germline V gene, CDR1 is SGHRS and CDR2 is YFSETQ. The V and J ends lost 2 bases and 2 bases, in that order; junction bases with no gene match: 8. The CDR3 has 18 amino acids. The DNA for the CDR3 is TGCGCCAGCAGCTTCTCGACTAGCGGGGGGGGGCTTCAAGAGACCCAGTACTTC. Protein: CASSFSTSGGGLQETQYF.

In its sample, this clonotype was seen a few times. The rearrangement joins TRBV20-1 to TRBJ2-5; TRBD1 aligns across 9 bases. V shed 6 bases and J 2 bases; nucleotides not matched to a gene: 10. The germline CDR1 and CDR2 sequences are DFQATT and SNEGSKA (reference sequence). This CDR3 contains 15 residues. The CDR3 coding sequence is TGCAGTGCCCTGCGGGGCGGGACAGGGCAAGAGACCCAGTACTTC. This codes for CSALRGGTGQETQYF.